This TCR beta chain was identified during a study of shared clonotypes between healthy human individuals. Study context: Participating donors consisted of two women and a few men aged 18 to 49.

Repertoires were generated with immunoSEQ multiplex PCR, while TCRdb's copy carries only in-frame clones and drops some. The table lists around 700,000 clones, less than 85% of them singletons, with less than 2% in the top ten. The V gene lost 1 base and the J gene lost 0 bases, with 6 bases spanning the gap. The CDR3 covers 15 residues. CDR1 is MDHEN, CDR2 SYDVKM, per germline. The genes are TRBV28 and TRBJ2-2; D might be TRBD1 (6 bases). The clonotype was recovered from a woman aged 30 to 39 in good health. The sequencing input was memory CD4+ T cells sorted from blood. Subset of the sample: CD45RA-negative fraction. The CDR3 bases are TGTGCCAGCAGTTTATACAGGGCGAACACCGGGGAGCTGTTTTTT. Its translation: CASSLYRANTGELFF.